One TCR beta chain is described in this entry. Antigen specificity is unknown. The sample is drawn from a study of T cell responses to AZD1222 COVID-19 vaccine. Notes on the study in general: Repertoire sampling occurred only after the peak T cell response. Receipt of two AZD1222 doses was followed by a rise in Spike-specific TCR breadth and depth. The study identified only a handful of AZD1222 recipients as seropositive at baseline.

Data came from immunoSEQ multiplex PCR; TCRdb stores just in-frame clones and leaves some out. The data hold 99,000 or so clones, with 88% observed a single time. The CDR3 covers 15 residues. V shed 3 bases and J shed 0 bases, with 8 bases lying between them. Germline V gene sequence: CDR1 WNHNN, CDR2 SYGVQD (reference sequence). V usage is TRBV10-1 and J usage is TRBJ2-2; D ambiguous. The sequence came from an adult in good health. The material sequenced was peripheral blood, taken on day 0 of AZD1222 vaccination. The CDR3 region is CASSDQSANTGELFF. The CDR3 coding sequence is TGCGCCAGCAGTGATCAGAGCGCGAACACCGGGGAGCTGTTTTTT.